What follows are 16 T cell receptor beta chains derived from one specimen sequenced in a study of CXCR3-negative and CXCR3-positive naive CD8 T cells. Study-wide results and limits: TRB CDR3s of CXCR3-positive naive cells were more hydrophobic than those of CXCR3-negative naive cells.

For these receptors, no antigen is known. All TRB cDNA libraries came from 5' RACE performed with UMI labels. One entry per CDR3 protein, without DNA, is what TCRdb gives after re-calling the 5' RACE reads. This sample's table has some 150,000 distinct CDR3 sequences. Sequencing was done on a sample of naive CXCR3+ CD8+ T cells from blood. Stated subset: CD45RO-CCR7+CD27+CD95- naive CD8+ T cells expressing CXCR3 (TNR3+). These receptors originate from a human donor in good health. Some clones in this sample may be carry-over from other donors' samples.

The chain is built from TRBV12-3 or TRBV12-4 and TRBJ1-5. The CDR3 sequence is 14 residues long. The CDR3 protein is CASSEGLSNQPQHF.

The rearrangement links TRBV10-3 to TRBJ1-2. CDR1 and CDR2 from the germline V gene are ENHRY and SYGVKD. The CDR3 sequence is 12 residues long. The CDR3 sequence is CAIRFDERGYTF.

The gene calls are TRBV27 and TRBJ2-3; TCRdb gives TRBD2 as the D gene, but with no DNA this cannot be confirmed. CDR1 and CDR2 (germline): MNHEY, SMNVEV (reference sequence). This CDR3 region has 16 residues. This CDR3 is CASSAGLAPRTDTQYF.

The chain carries TRBV7-9 and TRBJ2-3. The CDR3 has 16 amino acids. In germline, CDR1 is SEHNR, CDR2 FQNEAQ (reference sequence). CDR3 loop: CASSLTVVQEKGAQYF.

The chain employs TRBV13 and TRBJ1-6. Germline V gene data show CDR1 as PRHDT and CDR2 as FYEKMQ (reference sequence). The CDR3 runs to 15 residues. CDR3: CASSLGRAYNSPLHF.

V gene TRBV7-9 combines with J gene TRBJ2-6. The germline V gene encodes CDR1 SEHNR and CDR2 FQNEAQ (reference sequence). The CDR3 is made up of 14 amino acids. The CDR3 loop reads CASRSGSGANVLTF.

This chain joins TRBV10-3 and TRBJ2-3. CDR1 is ENHRY and CDR2 is SYGVKD in the germline V gene. This CDR3 is built from 14 residues. The CDR3 reads CAISESENEDTQYF.

The chain recombines TRBV12-3 or TRBV12-4 with TRBJ1-4; TCRdb designates TRBD1, a call that cannot be tested without DNA. The CDR3 is 15 residues long. CDR3 sequence reads: CASKKPGQLNEKLFF.

CDR3 in amino acids: CASSRGRTKTYEQYF. The chain combines TRBV28 with TRBJ2-7; TCRdb gives TRBD1 as the D gene, but with no DNA this cannot be confirmed. The CDR3 runs 15 residues. Germline V gene lookup returns CDR1 MDHEN and CDR2 SYDVKM.

The chain links TRBV4-2 to TRBJ1-1. The CDR3 has 12 residues. Germline V gives CDR1 LGHNA, CDR2 YNFKEQ. CDR3 amino acids: CASSHPYTEAFF.

CDR3 sequence: CASRGTGVQETQYF. This chain links TRBV7-6 with TRBJ2-5; TCRdb's D gene call, TRBD1, goes unchecked for lack of DNA. Germline V gene data show CDR1 as SGHVS and CDR2 as FNYEAQ. The CDR3 length is 14 residues.

V and J are TRBV15 and TRBJ2-7; the TCRdb call, TRBD1, lacks DNA for checking. In germline, CDR1 is LNHNV, CDR2 YYDKDF (reference sequence). The CDR3 spans 13 residues. This CDR3 reads CATSRQATGEQYF.

The V and J genes are TRBV20-1 and TRBJ2-2. CDR3 length: 12 amino acids. Germline CDR1 DFQATT, CDR2 SNEGSKA (reference sequence). The CDR3: CSAPRETGELFF.

V is TRBV29-1 and J is TRBJ2-7; the D call of TRBD1 rests on TCRdb alone, since no DNA is present to check it. CDR3 length equals 13 residues. Germline V gene sequence: CDR1 SQVTM, CDR2 ANQGSEA. The CDR3 spells CSAAWDSSYEQYF.

The chain couples TRBV5-1 to TRBJ2-7; TCRdb names TRBD1, which stays unverified in the absence of DNA. The CDR3 loop spans 16 amino acids. The V gene's germline CDR1 is SGHRS and CDR2 YFSETQ. The CDR3 sequence: CASSFYPGTGGDEQYF.

The rearrangement links TRBV24-1 to TRBJ2-1; TCRdb returns TRBD2, unconfirmable since there is no DNA. The CDR3 runs 19 residues. The germline gives CDR1 KGHDR, CDR2 SFDVKD. CDR3 amino acids: CATSDTGLAGGQTYNEQFF.